This T cell receptor (beta chain) was obtained from a study of response to subunit inactivated influenza vaccine (dated by TCRdb to 2017 to 2018). Background for the entire study: To follow how T cells responded to a trivalent subunit inactivated influenza vaccine, the researchers relied on deep quantitative profiling of the T cell receptor repertoire. The full study reports these points: According to the authors, only a limited number of new T cells may be recruited by each seasonal influenza vaccination.

In its sample, this clonotype was seen a few times. Its antigen is currently not known. No much larger clone is present one base from it, and per-base qualities are unavailable. CDR3 length: 15 amino acids, cysteine to phenylalanine. Only the CDR3 portion is preserved as DNA: 45 bases, with reading frame beginning at the first base. The germline V gene supplies CDR1 SGDLS and CDR2 YYNGEE. At the junction V is shortened by 4 bases and J by 5 bases, with 18 bases in between. To prepare the library, RT-PCR was applied. The sequencing machine was an Illumina HiSeq 2500. TCRdb reprocessed the public reads (quality trimming at Q25 with fastp, clone calling with MiXCR) and kept in-frame beta chains. For every CDR3 protein sequence, its rows merge into one entry that carries the most common genes and DNA. Across this sample there are 800,000 or so distinct CDR3 sequences, with 21% seen only once. The ten largest clones take up roughly a tenth of the sample.

The sequenced sample was PBMCs from blood, obtained more than 4 days after vaccination. The receptor was derived from a man aged 50-60 years who received an inactivated influenza vaccine. Donor details come from another sample of the same person, matched by shared clones. The rearrangement joined TRBV9 to TRBJ2-5; TRBD1 could be the D gene, as 7 bases match. The bases read TGTGCCAGCAGCCCAGGGGGGCTTTCCGGGGAGACCCAGTACTTC. It encodes CASSPGGLSGETQYF.